These 18 T cell receptor beta chains originate from one sample sequenced in a study of vaccination effects on CD4 cells after COVID-19. In the ViraFEST assay, antigen-specific CD4+ clonotypes were identified by expansion after peptide-pool stimulation. It was after around eleven days of culture that CD4+ T cells were isolated. Participants got two doses of BNT162b2 or mRNA-1273 vaccine. Produced via immunoSEQ multiplex PCR; TCRdb's table is partial and in-frame only. The data show approximately 74,000 clones, with over 70% seen just once and more than 0.85% held by the top ten. Their target antigens are unknown. This specimen was CD4+ T cells from PBMCs cultured with HCoV-OC43 spike peptides, taken after COVID-19 vaccination. Subset meaning: HCoV-OC43 spike overlapping peptide pool stimulation. Receptors originate from a human donor who received a COVID-19 vaccine.

This chain joins TRBV6-5 and TRBJ2-3; weak D call: TRBD2 (5 bases). There are 16 residues in the CDR3. Germline CDR1 and CDR2: MNHEY and SVGAGI. Between the trimmed V and J ends, which lost 4 bases and 4 bases, there was a span of 18 bases. This chain's CDR3 is CASSSASGWQADTQYF. CDR3 bases: TGTGCCAGCAGTTCCGCTTCGGGGTGGCAGGCAGATACGCAGTATTTT.

The chain joins TRBV9 to TRBJ2-1, with TRBD2 identical over 10 bases. The length of the CDR3 is 15 residues. Germline V lookup: CDR1 SGDLS, CDR2 YYNGEE. The V segment lost 4 bases and the J segment 3 bases; nucleotides outside the gene matches: 4. The DNA of the CDR3 is TGTGCCAGCAGCCCACTAGCGGGGAACTACAATGAGCAGTTCTTC. This gives the protein CASSPLAGNYNEQFF. Variable domain in full (rest from reference TRBV9 and TRBJ2-1): DSGVTQTPKHLITATGQRVTLRCSPRSGDLSVYWYQQSLDQGLQFLIQYYNGEERAKGNILERFSAQQFPDLHSELNLSSLELGDSALYFCASSPLAGNYNEQFFGPGTRLTVL.

This clone has only one observation. The CDR3 DNA sequence: TGCGCCAGCAGTGACCCCGGAAAAGGGACGCAGTATTTT. This codes for CASSDPGKGTQYF. The J gene is TRBJ2-3, the V gene TRBV10-2; no clear D gene. The CDR3 extends over 13 amino acids. Trimming removed 3 bases from V and 9 bases from J, with 13 bases in between. Germline V CDR1 and CDR2: WSHSY, SAAADI.

This clone was picked up a small number of times. V usage is TRBV6-5 and J usage is TRBJ1-1; TRBD1 aligns across 7 bases. Per germline, CDR1 MNHEY and CDR2 SVGAGI. The ends lost 2 bases at V and 5 bases at J; junction bases unmatched: 2. The CDR3 is 13 residues long. CDR3 nucleotides: TGTGCCAGCAGTTACCAGGGGGGGACTGAAGCTTTCTTT. This encodes CASSYQGGTEAFF.

This clone appeared a single time. This rearrangement joins TRBV28 to TRBJ1-1, with 8 positions matching TRBD1. Trimming at V came to 3 bases and at J to 4 bases, leaving 7 bases not matched to a gene. The CDR3 runs to 15 residues. Per germline, CDR1 MDHEN and CDR2 SYDVKM. CDR3: CASSFLGQGATEAFF. CDR3 in DNA: TGTGCCAGCAGTTTTCTAGGACAGGGCGCCACTGAAGCTTTCTTT.

This sequence joins TRBV5-4 and TRBJ2-1, with 8 bases matching TRBD1. Germline trimming cut 4 bases from V and 1 base from J; bases unmatched to any gene: 4. The CDR3 has 15 amino acids. Germline CDR1 and CDR2: SGHNT and YYREEE (reference sequence). CDR3 sequence reads: CASSLDRASYNEQFF. The CDR3 nucleotides are TGTGCCAGCAGCCTGGACAGGGCATCCTACAATGAGCAGTTCTTC.

This clone has just one count. This chain links TRBV9 with TRBJ2-1, with D perhaps TRBD1 (5 bases). The V end lost 1 base, the J end lost 7 bases, and 6 bases lay between the germline ends. CDR1 and CDR2 from the germline V gene are SGDLS and YYNGEE. The CDR3 covers 12 residues. Here the CDR3 reads CASSVTGNEQFF. In DNA, the CDR3 is TGTGCCAGCAGCGTAACAGGTAATGAGCAGTTCTTC.

The chain employs TRBV4-1 and TRBJ1-6; 7 bases are shared with TRBD1. V was clipped by 3 bases and J by 4 bases; unmatched bases: 9. CDR1 and CDR2 from the germline V gene are MGHRA and YSYEKL. This CDR3 has 17 amino acids. CDR3 region: CASSHESRQGYNSPLHF. The CDR3 DNA reads as TGCGCCAGCAGCCATGAATCCCGACAGGGATATAATTCACCCCTCCACTTT.

This CDR3 reads CSVEAGGLGEKLFF. The CDR3 coding sequence is TGCAGCGTTGAAGCCGGGGGGTTGGGTGAAAAACTGTTTTTT. This chain connects TRBV29-1 to TRBJ1-4, with D perhaps matching TRBD1 (5 bases). V lost 1 base and J 7 bases, leaving 13 bases between the germline ends. Per the germline V gene, CDR1 is SQVTM and CDR2 is ANQGSEA. This CDR3 has 14 residues.

The chain links TRBV30 to TRBJ1-2, with D uncertain. This CDR3 has 11 residues. Trimming took off 7 bases at V and 7 bases at J, with 13 bases between the two ends. Germline CDR1 GTSNPN, CDR2 SVGIG (reference sequence). CDR3 DNA: TGTGCCTCCGGCCGCGGTGTTGGCTACACCTTC. This sequence encodes CASGRGVGYTF.

The CDR3 coding sequence is TGTGCCTGGAGCGGTGGTGGGGGGCTCAAAAACTATGGCTACACCTTC. Protein product: CAWSGGGGLKNYGYTF. J is TRBJ1-2 and V is TRBV30, with D possibly TRBD1 on 6 matching bases. V dropped 3 bases and J dropped 2 bases, with 19 bases sitting between them. Germline CDR1 reads GTSNPN; CDR2 reads SVGIG (reference sequence). CDR3 size: 16 residues.

The chain joins TRBV7-2 to TRBJ1-1; D not certain. V was pared by 1 base and J by 7 bases, with 10 bases between. CDR1 and CDR2 (germline): SGHTA, FQGNSA. The CDR3 extends over 13 amino acids. The CDR3 spells CASSLGRYIEAFF. The CDR3 region has the DNA TGTGCCAGCAGCTTAGGACGGTATATTGAAGCTTTCTTT.

The V and J genes are TRBV18 and TRBJ2-2; 9 bases agree with TRBD1. J lost 2 bases, V lost 4 bases, and 2 bases had no gene match. The CDR3 extends over 15 amino acids. Germline V lookup: CDR1 KGHSH, CDR2 LQKENI. In DNA form, the CDR3 reads TGTGCCAGCTCACGGGGACAGGGCAACACCGGGGAGCTGTTTTTT. Its translation: CASSRGQGNTGELFF.

This clone was seen a handful of times. The chain joins TRBV7-2 to TRBJ1-2; perhaps TRBD1 as D (6 bases). V was cut by 3 bases and J by 2 bases, with 10 bases left in between. This CDR3 has 14 amino acids. CDR1 is SGHTA and CDR2 is FQGNSA in the germline V gene. The CDR3 coding sequence is TGTGCCAGCAGCTTCGACAGGCTGAACTATGGCTACACCTTC. The encoded protein is CASSFDRLNYGYTF.

The chain has TRBV4-1 and TRBJ1-1; D gene ambiguous. Trimming shortened V by 3 bases and J by 5 bases, and 19 bases separated the two germline ends. The CDR3 has 16 residues. Looked up from germline, CDR1 is MGHRA and CDR2 is YSYEKL. CDR3 residues: CASSHHPALPETEAFF. CDR3 nucleotide sequence: TGCGCCAGCAGCCATCACCCGGCACTGCCGGAAACTGAAGCTTTCTTT.

The CDR3 reads CASSLQGPEAFF. DNA for the CDR3: TGCGCCAGCAGCTTACAGGGTCCTGAAGCTTTCTTT. The V call is TRBV5-1, the J call TRBJ1-1, with D possibly matching TRBD1 (6 bases). The germline gives CDR1 SGHRS, CDR2 YFSETQ. The CDR3 has 12 residues. Trimming stripped 2 bases from V and 6 bases from J, with 8 bases between.

The V call is TRBV7-2, the J call TRBJ1-1, with D perhaps matching TRBD1 (6 bases). This CDR3 has 13 residues. CDR1 and CDR2 (germline): SGHTA, FQGNSA. V was shortened by 5 bases and J by 5 bases, with 12 bases between the two germline ends. CDR3 loop: CASSPTGRTEAFF. CDR3 in DNA: TGTGCCAGCAGCCCCACAGGGAGGACTGAAGCTTTCTTT.

This clone was found once. The chain is built from TRBV7-2 and TRBJ1-5; no clear D. Germline assignment: CDR1 SGHTA and CDR2 FQGNSA. V lost 5 bases, J lost 7 bases, and 9 bases lay in between. This CDR3 contains 12 residues. CDR3 in amino acids: CASSPNTQPQHF. In DNA form, the CDR3 reads TGTGCCAGCAGCCCAAACACCCAGCCCCAGCATTTT.